This is a list of T cell receptor beta chains from one sample in a study of OX40 agonist ivuxolimab in advanced cancers. Only in-frame clones appear in the TCRdb table, and some are missing; sequencing was by immunoSEQ multiplex PCR. The profile covers roughly 61,000 clones, with less than 85% appearing a single time and around 0.47% taken by the ten largest. The sequencing used CD4+ or CD8+ T cells sorted from blood, collected in a trial of the OX40 agonist ivuxolimab. The receptors stem from an adult with an advanced solid tumor such as melanoma, head and neck, liver or kidney cancer. The CDR3 runs from the conserved cysteine through the conserved F or W. Each record gives: CDR3 length, V gene, J gene, clone size, D gene, CDR3 protein, CDR3 DNA. A D gene is named only where the DNA matches it firmly. Size is stated for part of the rows, as once, few or many counts, or as a class when the clone is expanded.

14	TRBV19	TRBJ2-2	-	-	CASTPWAATGELFF	TGTGCCAGTACCCCCTGGGCGGCCACCGGGGAGCTGTTTTTT
15	TRBV19	TRBJ1-1	-	TRBD1	CASSLRDRGDLKAFF	TGTGCCAGTAGTTTGAGGGACAGGGGGGACCTGAAAGCTTTCTTT
12	TRBV5-6	TRBJ1-6	-	-	CASSLSDSPLHF	TGTGCCAGCAGCCTTAGCGATTCACCCCTCCACTTT
13	TRBV18	TRBJ1-2	-	-	CASSTLSGVGYTF	TGTGCCAGCTCCACCCTGTCAGGGGTCGGCTACACCTTC
16	TRBV5-5	TRBJ2-7	-	TRBD2	CASSSGGGRDTYEQYF	TGTGCCAGCAGCTCGGGAGGGGGGCGCGACACCTACGAGCAGTACTTC
14	TRBV10-3	TRBJ2-3	once	TRBD1	CAISAGQGGNTQYF	TGTGCCATCAGTGCAGGACAGGGGGGCAATACGCAGTATTTT
17	TRBV7-9	TRBJ1-4	few	TRBD1	CASSPGQGLLTNEKLFF	TGTGCCAGCAGTCCTGGACAGGGCCTCCTCACTAATGAAAAACTGTTTTTT
17	TRBV28	TRBJ2-1	-	-	CASSGGGRLGNYNEQFF	TGTGCCAGCAGCGGTGGGGGTCGTCTGGGGAACTACAATGAGCAGTTCTTC
14	TRBV9	TRBJ1-2	few	-	CASSYTGRWDGYTF	TGTGCCAGCAGTTACACAGGGAGATGGGATGGCTACACCTTC
14	TRBV30	TRBJ2-5	-	-	CAWTNGGADETQYF	TGTGCCTGGACCAACGGTGGGGCCGACGAGACCCAGTACTTC
14	TRBV28	TRBJ1-4	-	-	CASREGGTNEKLFF	TGTGCCAGCAGGGAGGGGGGAACTAATGAAAAACTGTTTTTT
15	TRBV7-7	TRBJ2-1	-	TRBD2	CASSTLAGVYNEQFF	TGTGCTAGCAGCACACTAGCGGGAGTTTACAATGAGCAGTTCTTC
12	TRBV19	TRBJ1-1	-	TRBD1	CASSSRTGKTFF	TGTGCCAGTAGCTCCCGGACAGGGAAAACTTTCTTT
14	TRBV7-2	TRBJ1-6	few	TRBD1	CASRPDRAVISLHF	TGTGCCAGCAGACCCGACAGGGCGGTGATCTCCCTCCACTTT
16	TRBV7-8	TRBJ2-7	-	-	CASSLLGSLAGSEQYF	TGTGCCAGCAGCTTATTGGGCTCCCTAGCTGGTTCCGAGCAGTACTTC
15	TRBV5-1	TRBJ2-1	-	-	CASSIGGVSYNEQFF	TGCGCCAGCAGCATCGGAGGGGTCTCCTACAATGAGCAGTTCTTC
14	TRBV5-5	TRBJ1-1	once	-	CASSLVVGWTEAFF	TGTGCCAGCAGCTTGGTTGTGGGCTGGACTGAAGCTTTCTTT
15	TRBV11-2	TRBJ1-2	-	TRBD1	CASSLDLGQVYGYTF	TGTGCCAGCAGCTTAGATCTGGGACAGGTCTATGGCTACACCTTC
14	TRBV7-9	TRBJ2-1	-	TRBD2	CASTFGGRFNEQFF	TGTGCCAGCACCTTCGGCGGGAGGTTCAATGAGCAGTTCTTC
15	TRBV7-8	TRBJ1-5	-	-	CASSLVWGGNQPQHF	TGTGCCAGCAGCTTAGTTTGGGGCGGCAATCAGCCCCAGCATTTT
16	TRBV7-2	TRBJ2-2	-	-	CASSHSRGGGTGELFF	TGTGCCAGCAGCCACTCGCGCGGCGGAGGGACCGGGGAGCTGTTTTTT
14	TRBV7-2	TRBJ2-7	-	TRBD2	CASNMGLAYYEQYF	TGTGCCAGCAACATGGGACTAGCGTACTACGAGCAGTACTTC
17	TRBV4-1	TRBJ2-5	few	TRBD2	CASSQDTLTSGGETQYF	TGCGCCAGCAGCCAAGATACGTTGACTAGCGGGGGGGAGACCCAGTACTTC
15	TRBV7-9	TRBJ1-5	-	-	CASSLDGDLNQPQHF	TGTGCCAGCAGCTTAGATGGGGACTTAAATCAGCCCCAGCATTTT
15	TRBV19	TRBJ2-3	-	-	CASSMSWGSTDTQYF	TGTGCCAGTAGTATGAGTTGGGGTAGCACAGATACGCAGTATTTT
14	TRBV10-3	TRBJ1-3	-	-	CAISASTAGNTIYF	TGTGCCATCAGTGCATCGACAGCTGGAAACACCATATATTTT
14	TRBV5-4	TRBJ2-5	-	-	CASSPTQGTETQYF	TGTGCCAGCAGCCCTACTCAGGGAACGGAGACCCAGTACTTC
13	TRBV10-3	TRBJ2-5	-	-	CAISEYEEETQYF	TGTGCCATCAGTGAGTACGAAGAAGAGACCCAGTACTTC
13	TRBV19	TRBJ1-1	-	-	CASSINKNTEAFF	TGTGCCAGTAGTATTAACAAGAACACTGAAGCTTTCTTT
13	TRBV30	TRBJ1-1	-	-	CAWSAERDTEAFF	TGTGCCTGGAGCGCAGAAAGGGACACTGAAGCTTTCTTT
17	TRBV7-9	TRBJ2-1	-	TRBD2	CASSLYGSSGIGDEQFF	TGTGCCAGCAGCTTATACGGGTCTAGCGGGATAGGAGATGAGCAGTTCTTC
13	TRBV7-2	TRBJ1-4	few	-	CASSDPGEEKLFF	TGTGCCAGCAGCGATCCAGGGGAAGAAAAACTGTTTTTT
17	TRBV29-1	TRBJ2-1	-	-	CSVAPTGTMSSYNEQFF	TGCAGCGTTGCTCCCACCGGGACCATGAGCTCCTACAATGAGCAGTTCTTC
15	TRBV7-9	TRBJ2-7	once	-	CASSFRQDSSYEQYF	TGTGCCAGCAGCTTTCGACAGGACAGCTCCTACGAGCAGTACTTC
15	TRBV10-2	TRBJ1-4	-	TRBD1	CASSGWDSIKEKLFF	TGCGCCAGCAGTGGCTGGGACAGCATAAAGGAAAAACTGTTTTTT
14	TRBV2	TRBJ2-1	-	TRBD2	CASRREEGSNEQFF	TGTGCCAGCAGGCGGGAGGAGGGGTCCAATGAGCAGTTCTTC
18	TRBV4-1	TRBJ1-5	-	TRBD1	CASSHGTGGLVRNQPQHF	TGCGCCAGCAGCCACGGGACAGGGGGTCTGGTACGCAATCAGCCCCAGCATTTT